A single count supports the clone carrying this T cell receptor (beta chain). No antigen is known for it. These data come from a study of cytomegalovirus exposure and HLA in healthy donors. PCR involved 60 Vbeta and 13 Jbeta primers. Produced via immunoSEQ multiplex PCR; TCRdb's table is partial and in-frame only. This sample has around 180,000 clones, with about 76% found just once. Broader study findings: An assumption of roughly uniform sequencing depth across donors underlay the presence/absence analyses. In a later analysis, a genetic analysis reported fewer productive-TCR N-insertions in an Asian-associated ancestry cluster than the cohort average. Several of the most significant clusters appeared, in a later analysis, to be linked to common viral pathogens.

The CDR3 contains 14 residues. CDR1 SGHTA and CDR2 FQGNSA come from the germline V gene. Trimming removed 5 bases at V and 0 bases at J, with 11 bases between. The sequenced sample consisted of PBMCs. The receptor's source is a woman in her 50s in good health and CMV-seronegative. The chain couples TRBV7-2 to TRBJ2-7, with a weak D call TRBD2 (5 bases). In DNA form, the CDR3 reads TGTGCCAGCAGCCCAGACTACATCTCCTACGAGCAGTACTTC. This translates into CASSPDYISYEQYF. Variable domain in full (rest from reference TRBV7-2 and TRBJ2-7): GAGVSQSPSNKVTEKGKDVELRCDPISGHTALYWYRQSLGQGLEFLIYFQGNSAPDKSGLPSDRFSAERTGGSVSTLTIQRTQQEDSAVYLCASSPDYISYEQYFGPGTRLTVT.